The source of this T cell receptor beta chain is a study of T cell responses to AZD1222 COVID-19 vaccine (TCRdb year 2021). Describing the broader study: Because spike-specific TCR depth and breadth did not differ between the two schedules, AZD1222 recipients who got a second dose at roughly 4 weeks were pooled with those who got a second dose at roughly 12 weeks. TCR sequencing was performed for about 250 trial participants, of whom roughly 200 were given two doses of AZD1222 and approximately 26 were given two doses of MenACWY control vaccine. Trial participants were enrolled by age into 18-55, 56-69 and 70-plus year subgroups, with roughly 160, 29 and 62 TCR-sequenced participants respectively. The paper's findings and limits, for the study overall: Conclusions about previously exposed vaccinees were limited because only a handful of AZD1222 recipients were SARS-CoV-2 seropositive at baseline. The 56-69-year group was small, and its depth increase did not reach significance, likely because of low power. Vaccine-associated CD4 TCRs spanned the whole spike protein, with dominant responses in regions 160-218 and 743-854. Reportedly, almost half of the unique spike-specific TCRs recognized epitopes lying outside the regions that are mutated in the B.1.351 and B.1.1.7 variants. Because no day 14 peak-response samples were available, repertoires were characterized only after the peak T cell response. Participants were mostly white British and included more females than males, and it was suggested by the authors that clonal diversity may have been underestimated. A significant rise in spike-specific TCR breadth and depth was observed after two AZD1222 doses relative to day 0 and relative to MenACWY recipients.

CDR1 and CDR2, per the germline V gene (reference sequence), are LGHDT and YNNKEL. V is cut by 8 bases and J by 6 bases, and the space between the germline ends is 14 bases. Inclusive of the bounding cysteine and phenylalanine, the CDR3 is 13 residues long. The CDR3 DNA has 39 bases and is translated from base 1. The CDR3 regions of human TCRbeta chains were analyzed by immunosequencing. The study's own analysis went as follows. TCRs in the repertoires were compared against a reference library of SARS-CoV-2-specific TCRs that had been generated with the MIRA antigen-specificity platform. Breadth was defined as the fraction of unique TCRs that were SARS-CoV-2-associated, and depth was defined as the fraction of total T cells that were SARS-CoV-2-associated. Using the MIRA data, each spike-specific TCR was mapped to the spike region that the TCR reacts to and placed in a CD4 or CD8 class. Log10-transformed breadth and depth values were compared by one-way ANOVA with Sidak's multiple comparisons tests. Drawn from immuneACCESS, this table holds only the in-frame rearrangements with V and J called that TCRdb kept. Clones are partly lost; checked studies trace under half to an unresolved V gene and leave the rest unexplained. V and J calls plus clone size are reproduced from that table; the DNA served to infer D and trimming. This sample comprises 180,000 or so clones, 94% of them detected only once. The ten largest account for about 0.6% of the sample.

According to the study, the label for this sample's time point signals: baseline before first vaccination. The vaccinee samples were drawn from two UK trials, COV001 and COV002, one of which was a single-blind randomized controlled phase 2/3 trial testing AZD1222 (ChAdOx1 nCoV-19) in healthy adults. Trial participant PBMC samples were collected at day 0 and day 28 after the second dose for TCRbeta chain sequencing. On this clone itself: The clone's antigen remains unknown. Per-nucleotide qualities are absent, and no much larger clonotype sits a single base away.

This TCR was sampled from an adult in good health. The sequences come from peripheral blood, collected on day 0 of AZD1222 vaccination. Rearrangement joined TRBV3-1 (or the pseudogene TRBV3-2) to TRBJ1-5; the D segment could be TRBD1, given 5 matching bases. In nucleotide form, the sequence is TGTGCCAGCGCTCAGGGAGGCGGTCAGCCCCAGCATTTT. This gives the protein CASAQGGGQPQHF.